This TCR beta chain was sequenced in a study of long-term antiretroviral therapy in people with HIV. Researchers ran immunoSEQ v3.0 at survey level. Libraries were prepared by immunoSEQ multiplex PCR; TCRdb keeps only in-frame clonotypes and omits some of them. This sample has fewer than 10,000 clones, with over 75% found just once. This clone was counted once. The clonotype was recovered from a middle-aged man with HIV. The specimen was unsorted PBMCs, collected 0.1 years after starting antiretroviral therapy.

The CDR3 nucleotides are TGTGCCAGCAGTGAATGGGGCTATAGCAATCAGCCCCAGCATTTT. Translated, it gives CASSEWGYSNQPQHF. The rearrangement links TRBV6-1 to TRBJ1-5; D is possibly TRBD1 (5 bases). Trimming took off 2 bases at V and 0 bases at J, with 8 bases between the two ends. The CDR3 covers 15 residues. CDR1 is MNHNS and CDR2 is SASEGT in the germline V gene.